The rows below give T cell receptor beta chains drawn from one sample of a study of T cells in Graves' hyperthyroidism and ophthalmopathy. One entry per CDR3 protein, called by TCRdb with MiXCR from the multiplex PCR reads. The repertoire holds more than 350,000 distinct CDR3 sequences, 15% seen once, with less than 35% in the top ten. The material sequenced was blood. The receptors were gathered from a woman aged 30 to 39 with Graves' hyperthyroidism. Both conserved end residues are part of each CDR3. A D gene is named only where the DNA matches it firmly. Rows give clone size only sometimes, using once, few, many, or a class for an expanded clone.

cdr3_nt,cdr3_aa,d_call,j_call,v_call,clone_size
TGTGCCAGCTGGGGTGCTTACGAGCAGTACTTC,CASWGAYEQYF,NA,TRBJ2-7,TRBV9,few
TGTGCCAGCAGCCCCGGGACAGGGGGCGACCACACAGATACGCAGTATTTT,CASSPGTGGDHTDTQYF,TRBD1,TRBJ2-3,TRBV3-1,many
TGCGCCAGCAGCTTAGGTGGGGGCGGTTTTGAAGCTTTCTTT,CASSLGGGGFEAFF,NA,TRBJ1-1,TRBV5-1,NA
TGTGCCAGCAGCCGCCCGGGACTCCCCCAGCATTTT,CASSRPGLPQHF,NA,TRBJ1-5,TRBV28,many
TGTGCCAGCAGCTCATCTAGCGGACTGGACTACGAGCAGTACTTC,CASSSSSGLDYEQYF,TRBD2,TRBJ2-7,TRBV7-9,many
TGTGCCAGCAGCCCTAGACAGGATTACACCGGGGAGCTGTTTTTT,CASSPRQDYTGELFF,NA,TRBJ2-2,TRBV5-4,NA
TGTGCCAGCAGTCACCCGGGACTCGTAGAGACCCAGTACTTC,CASSHPGLVETQYF,NA,TRBJ2-5,TRBV25-1,many
TGTGCCAGCAGCGAAGTGAGAGAGACCCAGTACTTC,CASSEVRETQYF,NA,TRBJ2-5,TRBV6-1,NA
TGTGCCAGCAGCTTAGAGGGCGAGATCACCGGGGAGCTGTTTTTT,CASSLEGEITGELFF,NA,TRBJ2-2,TRBV11-2,many
TGTGCCAGCCGACTAGACGGCACAGATACGCAGTATTTT,CASRLDGTDTQYF,NA,TRBJ2-3,TRBV6-1,NA
TGTGCCAGTAGTATTAGCTCACTCCCGATCTACAATGAGCAGTTCTTC,CASSISSLPIYNEQFF,NA,TRBJ2-1,TRBV19,NA
TGTGCCAGCTCACCATGGTCGGGGAAGGGTAGCGAGCAGTACTTC,CASSPWSGKGSEQYF,NA,TRBJ2-7,TRBV18,few
TGTGCCAGCAGCCAGGCCGGAGGTCGGGATTCCTACAATGAGCAGTTCTTC,CASSQAGGRDSYNEQFF,NA,TRBJ2-1,TRBV3-1,many
TGTGCCAGCACGCAGGGGGACACTGAAGCTTTCTTT,CASTQGDTEAFF,TRBD1,TRBJ1-1,TRBV6-1,many
TGCGCCAGCAGACCCGGGACTGGCCCGTACGAGCAGTACTTC,CASRPGTGPYEQYF,NA,TRBJ2-7,TRBV5-1,few
TGTGCCAGCAGTCCAGAACAGGGGAGCCAGCCCCAGCATTTT,CASSPEQGSQPQHF,TRBD1,TRBJ1-5,TRBV27,few
TGTGCCAGCAGTGCCGCCGGGGGGGCCGATGGCTACACCTTC,CASSAAGGADGYTF,NA,TRBJ1-2,TRBV6-1,few
TGTGCCAGCAGCCTAGTCCCGGGACAGGGGGGCTACGAGCAGTACTTC,CASSLVPGQGGYEQYF,TRBD1,TRBJ2-7,TRBV28,NA
TGTGCCAGTACGTTGGGAGGCCAGGGTAAGAATGAAGCTTTCTTT,CASTLGGQGKNEAFF,NA,TRBJ1-1,TRBV19,NA
TGTGCCAGCAGTTTCAGTAGGAACCCTGGAAACACCATATATTTT,CASSFSRNPGNTIYF,NA,TRBJ1-3,TRBV12-3/TRBV12-4,NA
TGTGCCAGCAGCCAAGTAAGGAGTCAGGGGCTGAACTATGGCTACACCTTC,CASSQVRSQGLNYGYTF,NA,TRBJ1-2,TRBV14,NA
TGTGCCAGCAGTAGGACAGGGGGCGGCAACTATGGCTACACCTTC,CASSRTGGGNYGYTF,TRBD1,TRBJ1-2,TRBV12-3/TRBV12-4,NA
TGTGCCACCAGCAGTGCCTTTTTTCAGGGGAGCGGCTATGGCTACACCTTC,CATSSAFFQGSGYGYTF,NA,TRBJ1-2,TRBV15,NA
TGTGCCACCTTAGGAGGGCCCTACAATGAGCAGTTCTTC,CATLGGPYNEQFF,NA,TRBJ2-1,TRBV2,many
TGTGCCAGCAGGGACGCCGGACTAGCGGGATTCGGCGAGCAGTACTTC,CASRDAGLAGFGEQYF,TRBD2,TRBJ2-7,TRBV6-1,many
TGCGCCAGCAGCCAGGTGGACTCTCTCTCCTACGAGCAGTACTTC,CASSQVDSLSYEQYF,NA,TRBJ2-7,TRBV4-1,few
TGTGCCAGCAGTACGACTGCAAATCAGCCCCAGCATTTT,CASSTTANQPQHF,NA,TRBJ1-5,TRBV12-3/TRBV12-4,many
TGTGCCAGCAGGGACACCGGGACAGTATCCTACGAGCAGTACTTC,CASRDTGTVSYEQYF,TRBD1,TRBJ2-7,TRBV28,many
TGTGCCAGCTCAGCACCAACCCGGGCGAACACTGAAGCTTTCTTT,CASSAPTRANTEAFF,NA,TRBJ1-1,TRBV18,few
TGTGCCAGCAGTTTAAGTTGGAACACCGGGGAGCTGTTTTTT,CASSLSWNTGELFF,NA,TRBJ2-2,TRBV3-1,few
TGTGCCAGTACCTACACCGGGGAGCTGTTTTTT,CASTYTGELFF,NA,TRBJ2-2,TRBV19,NA
TGCAGTGCTAGATTTGCAGGGTTGAGGCCCCAGCATTTT,CSARFAGLRPQHF,NA,TRBJ1-5,TRBV20-1,few
TGTGCCAGCACCTCCCGAGGACAAGTACAAGAGACCCAGTACTTC,CASTSRGQVQETQYF,NA,TRBJ2-5,TRBV2,many
TGTGCCAGCAGCCAAGGGCGAGTATTCCTGGGTGAGCAGTTCTTC,CASSQGRVFLGEQFF,NA,TRBJ2-1,TRBV3-1,many
TGCGCCAGCAGCTCCGGCGGGGGAAATTCCTACGAGCAGTACTTC,CASSSGGGNSYEQYF,TRBD2,TRBJ2-7,TRBV5-1,NA
TGTGCCAGCTCACCACTAGATGGTAACTACAATGAGCAGTTCTTC,CASSPLDGNYNEQFF,NA,TRBJ2-1,TRBV18,many
TGTGCCACCAGTGGCACAGAATTTAATCAGCCCCAGCATTTT,CATSGTEFNQPQHF,NA,TRBJ1-5,TRBV24-1,few
TGTGCCAGCAGCTTAGAGAGATTGGGCACAGATACGCAGTATTTT,CASSLERLGTDTQYF,NA,TRBJ2-3,TRBV7-2,many
TGCGCCAGCAGACTAGCGGGAGGTGCGGTGAAACTGGAGACCCAGTACTTC,CASRLAGGAVKLETQYF,TRBD2,TRBJ2-5,TRBV10-1,NA
TGCAGTGCTCTCCGTGGGACAGCTTATAATTCACCCCTCCGCTTT,CSALRGTAYNSPLRF,TRBD1,TRBJ1-6,TRBV20-1,NA